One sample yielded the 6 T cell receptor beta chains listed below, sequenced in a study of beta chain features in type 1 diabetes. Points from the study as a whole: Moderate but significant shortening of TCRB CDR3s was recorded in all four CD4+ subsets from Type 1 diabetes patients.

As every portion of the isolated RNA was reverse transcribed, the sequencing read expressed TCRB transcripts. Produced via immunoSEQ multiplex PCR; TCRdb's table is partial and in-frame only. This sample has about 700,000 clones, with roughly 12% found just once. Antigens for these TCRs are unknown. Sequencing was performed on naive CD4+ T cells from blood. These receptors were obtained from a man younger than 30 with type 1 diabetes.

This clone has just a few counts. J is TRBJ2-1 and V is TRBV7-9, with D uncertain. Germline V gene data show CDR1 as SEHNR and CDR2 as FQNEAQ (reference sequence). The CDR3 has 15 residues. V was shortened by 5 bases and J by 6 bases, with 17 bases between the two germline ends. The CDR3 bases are TGTGCCAGCAGCGCCTACACCGAGCCCGGCAATGAGCAGTTCTTC. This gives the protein CASSAYTEPGNEQFF.

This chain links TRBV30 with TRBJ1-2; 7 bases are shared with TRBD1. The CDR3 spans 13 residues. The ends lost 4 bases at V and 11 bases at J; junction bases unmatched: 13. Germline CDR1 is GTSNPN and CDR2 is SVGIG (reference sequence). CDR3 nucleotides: TGTGCCTGGAAGGCACAGGGGCTGACTGGGTACACCTTC. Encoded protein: CAWKAQGLTGYTF.

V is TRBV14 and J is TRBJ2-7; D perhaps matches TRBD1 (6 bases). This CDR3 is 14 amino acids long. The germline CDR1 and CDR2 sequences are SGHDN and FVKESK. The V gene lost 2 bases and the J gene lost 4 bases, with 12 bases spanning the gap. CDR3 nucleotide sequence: TGTGCCAGCAGCCAACAGGGGAAAAGGTACGAGCAGTACTTC. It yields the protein CASSQQGKRYEQYF.

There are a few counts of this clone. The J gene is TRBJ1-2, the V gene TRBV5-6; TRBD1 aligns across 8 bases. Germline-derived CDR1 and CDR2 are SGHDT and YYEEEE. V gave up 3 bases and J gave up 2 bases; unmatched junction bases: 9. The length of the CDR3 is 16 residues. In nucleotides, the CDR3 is TGTGCCAGCAGCTCGATCGGGACAGGTCGGAACTATGGCTACACCTTC. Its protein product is CASSSIGTGRNYGYTF.

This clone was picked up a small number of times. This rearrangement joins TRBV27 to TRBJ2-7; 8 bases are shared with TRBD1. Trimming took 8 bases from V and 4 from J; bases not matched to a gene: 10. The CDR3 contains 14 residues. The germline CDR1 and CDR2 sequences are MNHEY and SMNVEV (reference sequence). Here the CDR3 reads CASGGRNRGYEQYF. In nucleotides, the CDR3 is TGTGCCAGCGGGGGCAGGAACAGGGGGTACGAGCAGTACTTC.

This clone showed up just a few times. The CDR3 region is CSAGQYSYEQYF. In DNA, the CDR3 is TGCAGCGCGGGACAGTACTCCTACGAGCAGTACTTC. The V gene is TRBV29-1, the J gene TRBJ2-7; 7 nucleotides match TRBD1. With V trimmed by 7 bases and J by 0 bases, 3 bases remained unmatched. This CDR3 contains 12 residues. In germline, CDR1 is SQVTM, CDR2 ANQGSEA.